What follows describes a single T cell receptor beta chain. The antigen this receptor binds is unknown. No base qualities exist here, and no much larger clone lies one base off it. These data originate in a study of blood T cell repertoires in COVID-19 (dated by TCRdb to between 2020 and 2021). About the investigation overall: Samples from collaborators originated in the United States, Italy and Spain and spanned both the acute and convalescent phases of COVID-19. The material from the prospective study consisted of cDNA or gDNA derived from T cells, B-cell-depleted T cells, or PBMCs. The dataset comprised deeply sampled blood TCRbeta repertoires from subjects exposed to, actively infected with, or recovered from COVID-19. A freely available public database, intended as a resource for researchers studying the immune response to SARS-CoV-2, is where the repertoires were released. Samples came from the ongoing ImmuneRACE study (first 160 participants) plus 1,254 subjects from 6 global collaborators. The sample metadata nearly always contained a de-identified subject ID, COVID-19 status, age in years and sex. Where HLA class I and class II types were available, the types were taken from metadata supplied by the sample provider, not from assay-based typing.

Whole blood was collected in K2EDTA tubes by collaborating institutions according to the institutions' own protocols. For TCRbeta analysis, collaborators shipped samples as frozen whole blood, isolated PBMCs, or DNA extracted from either of those sample types. There are 14 amino acids in the CDR3, from cysteine to phenylalanine inclusive. Only CDR3 DNA is held: 42 bases, read in frame from base 1. V is shortened by 1 base, J by 5 bases, and the region joining them spans 11 bases. For CDR1 and CDR2, the germline V gene (reference sequence) lists SEHNR and FQNEAQ. General conclusions and limits of the study: Clinical and demographic metadata were provided uncurated, with the amount varying by source and participant.

TCRbeta CDR3 regions were amplified from genomic DNA by means of the immunoSEQ Assay, a bias-controlled multiplex PCR. Turning to the authors' computational methods: The number of nucleated cells in each sample was estimated from the amplification of reference gene primers within the assay. Sequence reads were collapsed and filtered to measure the absolute abundance of every unique TCRbeta CDR3 rearrangement. For each sample, productive Simpson clonality was calculated as the square root of Simpson's diversity index over productive rearrangements. TCRdb's version of the immuneACCESS table is confined to in-frame rearrangements and falls short of the full clone set. An unresolved V gene accounts for under half of the shortfall where checked; the remainder is of unknown origin. From that table come the V and J calls and clone size; the DNA was used to work out D and trimming. The table for this sample lists around 700,000 clones; about 87% of them were counted only once. The ten largest clones add up to over 0.2% of the sample.

The chain was built from TRBV7-9 and TRBJ1-1, with the identity of the D gene unclear. The TCR comes from a woman younger than 30 with acute or convalescent COVID-19. The source material was peripheral blood. The CDR3 is CASSLGGVETEAFF. The bases are TGTGCCAGCAGCTTAGGGGGAGTAGAAACTGAAGCTTTCTTT.